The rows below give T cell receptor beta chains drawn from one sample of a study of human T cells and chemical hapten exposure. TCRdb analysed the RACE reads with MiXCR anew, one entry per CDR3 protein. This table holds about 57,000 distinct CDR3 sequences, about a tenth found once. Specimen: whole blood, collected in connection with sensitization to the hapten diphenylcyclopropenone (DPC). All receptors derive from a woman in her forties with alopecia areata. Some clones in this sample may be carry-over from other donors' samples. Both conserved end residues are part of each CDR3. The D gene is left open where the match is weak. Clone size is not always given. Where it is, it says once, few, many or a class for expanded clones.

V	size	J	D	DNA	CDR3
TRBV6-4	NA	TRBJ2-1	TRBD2	TGTGCCAGCAGTGACTCGAGTCGACTAGCGGGGAGAAATGAGCAGTTCTTC	CASSDSSRLAGRNEQFF
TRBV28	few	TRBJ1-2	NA	TGTGCCAGCAGTTTAACAACGGTCCCGAGAGGCTACACCTTC	CASSLTTVPRGYTF
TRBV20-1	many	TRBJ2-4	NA	TGCAGTGCTATGGCATCGGACCTTCAAAACATTCAGTACTTC	CSAMASDLQNIQYF
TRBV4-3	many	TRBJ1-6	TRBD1	TGCGCCAGCAGCCAAGTCAGGGGGTGGAATTCACCCCTCCACTTT	CASSQVRGWNSPLHF
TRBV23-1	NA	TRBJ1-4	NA	TGCGCCAGCAGTCCCCCAGGGAGGGCTAATGAAAAACTGTTTTTT	CASSPPGRANEKLFF
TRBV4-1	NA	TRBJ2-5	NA	TGCGCCAGCAGCCCGGGAATGGGCTCCATCCAAGAGACCCAGTACTTC	CASSPGMGSIQETQYF
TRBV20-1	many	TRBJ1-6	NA	TGCAGTGCTAGAGGGCAGGCCGGGTTCCTGGTTTATTCACCCCTCCACTTT	CSARGQAGFLVYSPLHF
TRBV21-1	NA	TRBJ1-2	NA	TGTGCCAGCAGCAACTTAGAAACGCGGGGGTACTATGGCTACACCTTC	CASSNLETRGYYGYTF
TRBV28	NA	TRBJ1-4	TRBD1	TGTGCCAGCTTTTCGGGGACAGGACCTGAAAAACTGTTTTTT	CASFSGTGPEKLFF
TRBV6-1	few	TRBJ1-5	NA	TGTGCCAGCAGTGAAACAGGGAATCAGCCCCAGCATTTT	CASSETGNQPQHF
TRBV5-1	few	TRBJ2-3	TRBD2	TGCGCCAGCAGCTCCGGGACTAGCGGGGGCGGAGATACGCAGTATTTT	CASSSGTSGGGDTQYF
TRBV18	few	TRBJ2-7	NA	TGTGCCAGCTCACCACCGGGGGCCTACGAGCAGTACTTC	CASSPPGAYEQYF
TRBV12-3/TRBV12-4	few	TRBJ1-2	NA	TGTGCCAGCAGTCCCAGGCTAGGGGGCTACACCTTC	CASSPRLGGYTF
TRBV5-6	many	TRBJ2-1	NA	TGTGCCAGCAGCCCAGATCCCATCCCGGGAATCGATGAGCAGTTCTTC	CASSPDPIPGIDEQFF
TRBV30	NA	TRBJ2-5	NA	TGTGCCTGGAGCCAAAGACTAGGCCAAGAGACCCAGTACTTC	CAWSQRLGQETQYF
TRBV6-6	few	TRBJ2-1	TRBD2	TGTGCCAGCAGGTCGGGACTAGCGGAGGGGAGCTCCTACAATGAGCAGTTCTTC	CASRSGLAEGSSYNEQFF
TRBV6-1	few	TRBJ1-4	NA	TGTGCCAGCAGTGCCTCAGGGGAGACTAATGAAAAACTGTTTTTT	CASSASGETNEKLFF
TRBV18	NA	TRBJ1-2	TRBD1	TGTGCCAGCTCAACTTCACAGGGGCCCTCTAACTATGGCTACACCTTC	CASSTSQGPSNYGYTF
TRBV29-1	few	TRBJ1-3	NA	TGCAGCGTTGAAGACGTAGGGGCTGGAAACACCATATATTTT	CSVEDVGAGNTIYF
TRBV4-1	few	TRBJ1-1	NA	TGCGCCAGCAGCCAAGGCTCAGGCCGCGCTGAAGCTTTCTTT	CASSQGSGRAEAFF
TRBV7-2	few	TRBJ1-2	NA	TGTGCCTGCCTGGGTTTTAACTATGGCTACACCTTC	CACLGFNYGYTF
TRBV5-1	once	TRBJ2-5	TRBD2	TGCGCCAGCTCCACTAGCGGAAAAGAGACCCAGTACTTC	CASSTSGKETQYF
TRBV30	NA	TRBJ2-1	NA	TGTGCCTGGAGGGACTTCGATGAGCAGTTCTTC	CAWRDFDEQFF
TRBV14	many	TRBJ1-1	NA	TGTGCCAGCAGCTTGGACAGTAAGACTGAAGCTTTCTTT	CASSLDSKTEAFF
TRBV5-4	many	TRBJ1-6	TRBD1	TGTGCCAGCAGCTTAGACAGGGAAAAGTCACCCCTCCACTTT	CASSLDREKSPLHF
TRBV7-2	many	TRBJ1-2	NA	TGTGCCAGCAGCATAAGGAGGGCCACCGGCTACACCTTC	CASSIRRATGYTF
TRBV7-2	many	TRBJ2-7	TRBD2	TGTGCCAGCAGCTCCGATAGCGGGCACTCCTACGAGCAGTACTTC	CASSSDSGHSYEQYF
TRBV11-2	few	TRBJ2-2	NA	TGTGCCAGCAGCTACTTTGGAGGGATCGCCGGGGAGCTGTTTTTT	CASSYFGGIAGELFF
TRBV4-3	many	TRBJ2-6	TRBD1	TGCGCCAGCGGATTACAGGGGTCTGGCTCTGGGGCCAACGTCCTGACTTTC	CASGLQGSGSGANVLTF
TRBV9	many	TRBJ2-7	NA	TGTGCCAGCATCGTGGACCGTCCCTACGAGCAGTACTTC	CASIVDRPYEQYF
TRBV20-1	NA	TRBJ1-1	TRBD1	TGCAGTGCTAGAGCGACAGGGGCTCTGGACGCTGAAGCTTTCTTT	CSARATGALDAEAFF
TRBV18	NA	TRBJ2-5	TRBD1	TGTGCCAGCTCACCCCTGGGACAGTTCCAAGAGACCCAGTACTTC	CASSPLGQFQETQYF
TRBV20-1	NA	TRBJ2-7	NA	TGCAGTGCCATGCGTAATCGAGGGGAAGAGCAGTACTTC	CSAMRNRGEEQYF
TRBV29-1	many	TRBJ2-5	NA	TGCAGCGTTGACGCGGAGGGGGGAGAGACCCAGTACTTC	CSVDAEGGETQYF
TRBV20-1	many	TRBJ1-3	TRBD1	TGCAGTGCTAGACGGACAGGGGGCGGTAACACCATATATTTT	CSARRTGGGNTIYF
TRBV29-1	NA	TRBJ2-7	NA	TGCAGCGTTGATCACGGGTCCTACGAGCAGTACTTC	CSVDHGSYEQYF
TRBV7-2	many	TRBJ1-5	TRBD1	TGTGCCAGCAGCTTACGGACAGGGACCTATCAGCCCCAGCATTTT	CASSLRTGTYQPQHF
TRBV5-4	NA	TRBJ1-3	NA	TGTGCCAGCAGCTTGGGCCCGACAACACTCGGAAACACCATATATTTT	CASSLGPTTLGNTIYF
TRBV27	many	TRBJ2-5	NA	TGTGCCAGCAGTTTATCGGCGGGTCAGGAGACCCAGTACTTC	CASSLSAGQETQYF